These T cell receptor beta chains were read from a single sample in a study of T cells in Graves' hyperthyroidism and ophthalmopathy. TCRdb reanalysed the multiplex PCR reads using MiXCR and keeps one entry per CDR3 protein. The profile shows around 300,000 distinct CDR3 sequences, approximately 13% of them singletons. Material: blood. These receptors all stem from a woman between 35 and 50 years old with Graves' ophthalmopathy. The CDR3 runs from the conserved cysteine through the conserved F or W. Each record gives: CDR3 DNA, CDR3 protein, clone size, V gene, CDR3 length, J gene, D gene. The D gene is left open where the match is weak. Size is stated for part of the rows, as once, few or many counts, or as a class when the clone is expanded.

CDR3nt: TGTGCCATCAGTGAGGGGGTTAGCAATCAGCCCCAGCATTTT
CDR3aa: CAISEGVSNQPQHF
abundance: many
v_gene: TRBV10-3
len: 14
j_gene: TRBJ1-5
d_gene: NA

CDR3nt: TGTGCCAGTAGTCTTCTATTCTCCACCGGGACAGAAGTAAATCAGCCCCAGCATTTT
CDR3aa: CASSLLFSTGTEVNQPQHF
abundance: few
v_gene: TRBV19
len: 19
j_gene: TRBJ1-5
d_gene: TRBD1

CDR3nt: TGTGCCACCAGTGATTTGAGTCAGGGCCTGGATGAGCAGTTCTTC
CDR3aa: CATSDLSQGLDEQFF
abundance: many
v_gene: TRBV24-1
len: 15
j_gene: TRBJ2-1
d_gene: NA

CDR3nt: TGTGCCAGCACCAAAACCAGGGGATCTTTGAACACTGAAGCTTTCTTT
CDR3aa: CASTKTRGSLNTEAFF
abundance: many
v_gene: TRBV6-2/TRBV6-3
len: 16
j_gene: TRBJ1-1
d_gene: NA

CDR3nt: TGTGCCACGCAAACAGGGAGTCAAGAGACCCAGTACTTC
CDR3aa: CATQTGSQETQYF
abundance: NA
v_gene: TRBV15
len: 13
j_gene: TRBJ2-5
d_gene: NA

CDR3nt: TGCAGTGCTTTCAGCGGGGGGGGTAATGAGCAGTTCTTC
CDR3aa: CSAFSGGGNEQFF
abundance: NA
v_gene: TRBV20-1
len: 13
j_gene: TRBJ2-1
d_gene: TRBD2

CDR3nt: TGTGCCAGCAAGAGTCCCAACTCTGGAAACACCATATATTTT
CDR3aa: CASKSPNSGNTIYF
abundance: many
v_gene: TRBV2
len: 14
j_gene: TRBJ1-3
d_gene: NA

CDR3nt: TGTGCCAGCAGTTTGGGGGGGGGACGAAACACTGAAGCTTTCTTT
CDR3aa: CASSLGGGRNTEAFF
abundance: many
v_gene: TRBV5-1
len: 15
j_gene: TRBJ1-1
d_gene: NA

CDR3nt: TGCAGCGTTCGCCTAGCTTACACCGGGGAGCTGTTTTTT
CDR3aa: CSVRLAYTGELFF
abundance: NA
v_gene: TRBV29-1
len: 13
j_gene: TRBJ2-2
d_gene: NA

CDR3nt: TGTGCCAGCAGTTTATTCGGTATCGGTGGGGAGCAGTACTTC
CDR3aa: CASSLFGIGGEQYF
abundance: many
v_gene: TRBV28
len: 14
j_gene: TRBJ2-7
d_gene: NA

CDR3nt: TGTGCCAGCAGTACAGACGGACTAGCGGGGGGGAAGGGTGATCAGTACTTC
CDR3aa: CASSTDGLAGGKGDQYF
abundance: NA
v_gene: TRBV6-2/TRBV6-3
len: 17
j_gene: TRBJ2-4
d_gene: TRBD2

CDR3nt: TGTGCCAGCAGTCCGGCTGGGACAGATTCTTGGGAGCAGTACTTC
CDR3aa: CASSPAGTDSWEQYF
abundance: many
v_gene: TRBV25-1
len: 15
j_gene: TRBJ2-7
d_gene: TRBD1

CDR3nt: TGCAGTGCTAGAGATCAATTAACTGCGCTCGAGACCCAGTACTTC
CDR3aa: CSARDQLTALETQYF
abundance: few
v_gene: TRBV20-1
len: 15
j_gene: TRBJ2-5
d_gene: NA

CDR3nt: TGCGCCAGCAGCCAAACCCGGGACCTCTCTGGAAACACCATATATTTT
CDR3aa: CASSQTRDLSGNTIYF
abundance: few
v_gene: TRBV4-1
len: 16
j_gene: TRBJ1-3
d_gene: NA

CDR3nt: TGTGCCAGCAGCCTAGCGGGAGTGCACGGGGAGCAGTACTTC
CDR3aa: CASSLAGVHGEQYF
abundance: NA
v_gene: TRBV3-1
len: 14
j_gene: TRBJ2-7
d_gene: TRBD2

CDR3nt: TGTGCCAGCAGCCATCCCGGGGCCCCCTACGAGCAGTACTTC
CDR3aa: CASSHPGAPYEQYF
abundance: many
v_gene: TRBV12-3/TRBV12-4
len: 14
j_gene: TRBJ2-7
d_gene: NA

CDR3nt: TGTGCCAGCAGCTTAGTGATGCGGGAGTTCACCTACGAGCAGTACTTC
CDR3aa: CASSLVMREFTYEQYF
abundance: many
v_gene: TRBV7-9
len: 16
j_gene: TRBJ2-7
d_gene: TRBD2

CDR3nt: TGTGCCAGCAGTTTATCTAGCGGGGGGGCCGGGGAGCTGTTTTTT
CDR3aa: CASSLSSGGAGELFF
abundance: many
v_gene: TRBV12-3/TRBV12-4
len: 15
j_gene: TRBJ2-2
d_gene: TRBD2

CDR3nt: TGTGCCAGCAGTTACGAGGCCGATACGCAGTATTTT
CDR3aa: CASSYEADTQYF
abundance: few
v_gene: TRBV6-5
len: 12
j_gene: TRBJ2-3
d_gene: NA

CDR3nt: TGTGCCAGCAGTTCCCCGGGCTACACCTTC
CDR3aa: CASSSPGYTF
abundance: many
v_gene: TRBV28
len: 10
j_gene: TRBJ1-2
d_gene: NA

CDR3nt: TGCGCCAGCAGCTTGAATGGAGGGGGTTATCGATCACCCCTCCACTTT
CDR3aa: CASSLNGGGYRSPLHF
abundance: NA
v_gene: TRBV5-1
len: 16
j_gene: TRBJ1-6
d_gene: NA

CDR3nt: TGTGCCAGCAGCTTAGAAATGAGGAACACTGAAGCTTTCTTT
CDR3aa: CASSLEMRNTEAFF
abundance: many
v_gene: TRBV7-9
len: 14
j_gene: TRBJ1-1
d_gene: NA

CDR3nt: TGTGCCAGCAGCTCAGGGGGGGGATATAATTCACCCCTCCACTTT
CDR3aa: CASSSGGGYNSPLHF
abundance: few
v_gene: TRBV28
len: 15
j_gene: TRBJ1-6
d_gene: TRBD1

CDR3nt: TGTGCCAGCAGTTACTCTAGCGGGGGGCAAGAGACCCAGTACTTC
CDR3aa: CASSYSSGGQETQYF
abundance: many
v_gene: TRBV6-2/TRBV6-3
len: 15
j_gene: TRBJ2-5
d_gene: TRBD2